This T cell receptor beta chain was recovered during a study of T cell responses to AZD1222 COVID-19 vaccine. Per the germline V gene, CDR1 is ENHRY and CDR2 is SYGVKD. The CDR3 runs to 15 residues. The V end was cut by 3 bases, the J end by 1 base, with 10 bases between. Some clones are missing from TCRdb's copy, which holds only in-frame ones; the method was immunoSEQ multiplex PCR. Of fewer than 100,000 clones in the sample, roughly 80% were seen once. Study-wide results and limits: Recipients of AZD1222 seropositive at baseline numbered only 6 or 7.

In its sample, this clone was seen a few times. What it binds is unknown. This sample comprised peripheral blood, obtained 28 days after the second AZD1222 dose. This TCR came from an adult who received the AZD1222 COVID-19 vaccine. V gene TRBV10-3 combines with J gene TRBJ2-1, with D maybe TRBD2 (5 bases). CDR3: CAISEDLASYNEQFF. CDR3 sequence (DNA): TGTGCCATCAGTGAAGACCTAGCATCCTACAATGAGCAGTTCTTC.